The entry below describes one T cell receptor (beta chain). Its antigen is unknown. This sample was included in a study of T cell repertoires in cytomegalovirus infection. Findings of the study overall: HLA-C-restricted CMV clonotypes gave the most frequent clonotype in two of eight donors.

TCRdb passed the reads through MiXCR, listing each CDR3 protein once. The table shows just over 450,000 distinct CDR3 sequences, with about two fifths occurring only once. The receptor was derived from a human donor in good health (CMV status not recorded). Some clones in this sample may be carry-over from other donors' samples. The sample was cultured PBMCs, taken from culture after CMV antigen stimulation.

The CDR3 region is CASSLLAGSEQYF. CDR3 nucleotides: TGTGCCAGCAGTTTGCTAGCGGGCAGCGAGCAGTACTTC. The V gene is TRBV6-1, the J gene TRBJ2-7; 8 bases are a match to TRBD2. V shed 5 bases and J 6 bases; nucleotides not matched to a gene: 6. The germline V gene has CDR1 MNHNS and CDR2 SASEGT. The CDR3 has 13 residues.